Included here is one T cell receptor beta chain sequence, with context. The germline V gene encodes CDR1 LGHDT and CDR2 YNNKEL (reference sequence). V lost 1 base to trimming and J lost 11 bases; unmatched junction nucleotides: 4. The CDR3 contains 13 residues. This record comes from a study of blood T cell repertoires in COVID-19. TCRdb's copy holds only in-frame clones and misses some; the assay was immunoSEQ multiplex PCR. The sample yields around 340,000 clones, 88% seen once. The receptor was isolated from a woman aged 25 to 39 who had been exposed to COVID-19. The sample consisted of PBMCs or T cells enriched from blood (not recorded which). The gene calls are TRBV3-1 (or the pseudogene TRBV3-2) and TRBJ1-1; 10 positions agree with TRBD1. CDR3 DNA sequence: TGTGCCAGCAGCCAAGTTTGGGACAGGGGTGCTTTCTTT. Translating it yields CASSQVWDRGAFF.